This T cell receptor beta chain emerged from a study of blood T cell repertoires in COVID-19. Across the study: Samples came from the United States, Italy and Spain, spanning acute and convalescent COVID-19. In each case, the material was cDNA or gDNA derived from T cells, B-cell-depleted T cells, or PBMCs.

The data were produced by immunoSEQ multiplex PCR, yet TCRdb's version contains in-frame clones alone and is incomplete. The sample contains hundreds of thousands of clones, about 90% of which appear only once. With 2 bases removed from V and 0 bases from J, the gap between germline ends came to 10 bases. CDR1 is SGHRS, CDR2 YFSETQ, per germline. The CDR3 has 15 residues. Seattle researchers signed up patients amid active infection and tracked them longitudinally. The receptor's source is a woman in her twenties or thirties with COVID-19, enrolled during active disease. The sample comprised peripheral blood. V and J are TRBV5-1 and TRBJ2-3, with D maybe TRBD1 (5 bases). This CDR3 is CASSLQDVSTDTQYF. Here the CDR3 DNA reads TGCGCCAGCAGCTTACAGGATGTTAGCACAGATACGCAGTATTTT.